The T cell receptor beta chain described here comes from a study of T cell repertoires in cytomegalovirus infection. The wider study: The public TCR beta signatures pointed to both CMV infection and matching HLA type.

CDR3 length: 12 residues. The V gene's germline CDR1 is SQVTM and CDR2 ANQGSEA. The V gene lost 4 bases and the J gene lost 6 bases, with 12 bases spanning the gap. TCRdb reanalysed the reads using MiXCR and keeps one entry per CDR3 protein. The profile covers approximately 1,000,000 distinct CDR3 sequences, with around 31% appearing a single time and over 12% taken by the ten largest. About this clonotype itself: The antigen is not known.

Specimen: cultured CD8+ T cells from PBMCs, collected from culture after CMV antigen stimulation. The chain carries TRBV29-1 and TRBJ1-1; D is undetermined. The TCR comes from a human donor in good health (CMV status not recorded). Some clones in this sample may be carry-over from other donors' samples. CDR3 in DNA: TGCAGCGTTGGAGGTAGAAAGGCTGAAGCTTTCTTT. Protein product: CSVGGRKAEAFF.